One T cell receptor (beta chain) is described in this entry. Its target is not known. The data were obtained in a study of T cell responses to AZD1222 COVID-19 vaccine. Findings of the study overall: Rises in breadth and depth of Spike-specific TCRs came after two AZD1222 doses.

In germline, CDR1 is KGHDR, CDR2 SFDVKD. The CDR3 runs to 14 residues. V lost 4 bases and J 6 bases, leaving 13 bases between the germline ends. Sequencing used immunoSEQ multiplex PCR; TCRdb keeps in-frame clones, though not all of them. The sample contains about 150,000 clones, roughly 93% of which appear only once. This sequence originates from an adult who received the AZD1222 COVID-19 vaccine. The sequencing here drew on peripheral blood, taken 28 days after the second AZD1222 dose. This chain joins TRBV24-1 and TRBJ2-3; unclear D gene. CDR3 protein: CATSDMGPEDTQYF. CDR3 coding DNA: TGTGCCACCAGTGACATGGGCCCCGAGGATACGCAGTATTTT.